This T cell receptor (beta chain) was observed in a study of somatic mutations in cytotoxic T cells in rheumatoid arthritis (dated by TCRdb to 2017 to 2019). Study-level background: Some V beta antibody-stained T-cell populations were flow-sorted on a FACSAria II or Sony SH800 at nearly 100% purity, and sorted V beta1+ cells also underwent TCRB sequencing. Whether expanded CD8+ T-cell clones in untreated, newly diagnosed rheumatoid arthritis carry somatic mutations was the study question, and clonality was characterized with TCRB deep sequencing. Median age was essentially the same in the patient group and the control group. TCRB deep sequencing covered 65 patients with rheumatoid arthritis along with approximately 20 healthy controls.

With respect to this clone: The clone's antigen remains unknown. No clone much larger than this one lies a single base away; base qualities are absent.

From cysteine to phenylalanine, the CDR3 is 15 amino acids long. The only DNA kept is the CDR3, 45 bases in frame from the first base. For CDR1 and CDR2, the germline V gene lists SGHVS and FQNEAQ. Trimming accounts for 5 bases at V and 2 bases at J, while the number of junction bases matched to no gene is 7. Sequencing of TCRB CDR3 was done on genomic DNA with the immunoSEQ assay. Processing in the source paper ran as follows. Only productive TCRB rearrangements were included in the analyses. Clonality was calculated as a Shannon entropy-based productive clonality index, and a clone was defined by a unique TCRB CDR3 sequence. The template counts of each clone relative to the total templates per sample were used to calculate repertoire overlap between two samples. V-gene usage from TCRB sequencing and V-gene usage measured by flow cytometry were correlated (Spearman r of roughly 0.61). TCRdb limited this immuneACCESS table to in-frame rearrangements with V and J called. A share of clones is missing; checked studies link under half to unresolved V genes, and the rest is unexplained. The V and J calls and clone size are taken from that table; D and trimming were inferred from the DNA. Here the sample has around 19,000 clones; around 84% occur a single time. Around 18% of the sample lies in the top ten.

Healthy controls were 15 to 20 blood donors whose buffy coats were used, with a median age of around 60 years (range roughly 20-80) and 55% female. Positive magnetic bead selection on an AutoMACS was used to isolate CD4+ and CD8+ cells, with flow cytometry used to check purity. Peripheral blood mononuclear cells were obtained using density gradient separation with Ficoll-Paque PLUS. DNA from CD4-enriched, CD8-enriched or PBMC samples was extracted using Nucleospin Tissue or Tissue XS kits and then quantified on a Qubit 2.0 fluorometer. The full study reports these points: The finding that TRBV07 was slightly underrepresented in patients was left unadjusted for multiple comparisons. The largest CD8+ clone made up more than 20% of CD8+ cells in about an eighth of the 65 patients, and blood and synovial fluid shared several identical CD8+ TCRB sequences. Rheumatoid arthritis patients and age-matched healthy controls did not significantly differ in CD8+ T-cell clonality. Healthy controls showed no age-related increase in CD8+ clonality, whereas patients did (Spearman r of about 0.52). The antigen targets of the expanded CD8+ clones were unknown, and absence from virus-specific databases did not rule out viral specificity.

The chain links TRBV7-8 with TRBJ2-7; 9 central nucleotides agree with TRBD2. The sample comprised CD8+ T cells sorted from blood. This clonotype originated in a woman aged 50 to 60 in good health. The DNA sequence reads TGTGCCAGCAGCCATATAGCGGGGGCCACCTACGAGCAGTACTTC. Translated, this gives CASSHIAGATYEQYF.